What follows are 24 T cell receptor beta chains derived from one specimen sequenced in a study of shared clonotypes between healthy human individuals. Profiled with immunoSEQ multiplex PCR; TCRdb holds only in-frame clones, not every one. The sample includes millions of clones, 93% seen only once; the top ten take 0.39%. Sequencing input: naive CD4+ T cells from PBMCs. As to subset: CD45RA+ positively selected. The receptors were sampled from a young man in good health. Some clones in this sample may be carry-over from other donors' samples.

As for this clone: Within the sample, other DNA sequences also encode this same CDR3. This rearrangement joins TRBV4-1 to TRBJ1-5; weak D call: TRBD1 (5 bases). This CDR3 is built from 14 residues. Between the trimmed V and J ends, which lost 2 bases and 3 bases, there was a span of 8 bases. Germline V CDR1 and CDR2: MGHRA, YSYEKL. The CDR3 nucleotides are TGCGCCAGCAGCCAACAGGGTCTCAATCAGCCCCAGCATTTT. Translation: CASSQQGLNQPQHF.

The rearrangement joins TRBV4-3 to TRBJ1-2; no clear D gene. The CDR3 extends over 15 amino acids. Germline V lookup: CDR1 LGHNA, CDR2 YSLEER. Trimming removed 0 bases at V and 0 bases at J, with 8 bases between. Written as DNA, the CDR3 is TGCGCCAGCAGCCAAGACCCGCAGCCTAACTATGGCTACACCTTC. The encoded protein is CASSQDPQPNYGYTF.

The CDR3 reads CASSNREWNTEAFF. Written as DNA, the CDR3 is TGTGCCAGCAGTAATCGGGAGTGGAACACTGAAGCTTTCTTT. This chain links TRBV2 with TRBJ1-1; no clear D gene. The CDR3 runs 14 residues. Germline CDR1 reads SNHLY; CDR2 reads FYNNEI. Trimming stripped 5 bases from V and 1 base from J, with 11 bases between.

DNA for the CDR3: TGTGCCAGCAGCCAACTATGGGGCGGTCAGATCTACGAGCAGTACTTC. This sequence encodes CASSQLWGGQIYEQYF. This rearrangement joins TRBV14 to TRBJ2-7; D perhaps matches TRBD1 (5 bases). Germline-derived CDR1 and CDR2 are SGHDN and FVKESK. The CDR3 length is 16 residues. Trimming left V 2 bases short and J 3 bases short, with 17 bases between.

This clone is a singleton in its sample. The junction does not match germline at one end; this may be a read error. The rearrangement joins TRBV28 to TRBJ1-4; D not certain. CDR3 length equals 12 residues. The germline V gene has CDR1 MDHEN and CDR2 SYDVKM. CDR3 bases: TGTGCCAGCAGTTCCCTGGGGAGCCTATTCCTTTTT. Protein sequence: CASSSLGSLFLF.

This clone was seen only once. V and J are TRBV28 and TRBJ2-7; the D gene is possibly TRBD1 (6 bases). The CDR3 consists of 14 residues. V was clipped by 2 bases and J by 4 bases, with 12 bases between them. Germline loops: CDR1 MDHEN, CDR2 SYDVKM. The CDR3 loop is CASSLRGTIYEQYF. The CDR3, as DNA: TGTGCCAGCAGTTTAAGGGGGACGATATACGAGCAGTACTTC.

The chain joins TRBV5-1 to TRBJ2-7, with D perhaps TRBD1 (6 bases). V dropped 5 bases and J dropped 3 bases, with 15 bases sitting between them. In germline, CDR1 is SGHRS, CDR2 YFSETQ. CDR3 length: 14 amino acids. The CDR3 loop reads CASSHSRDNYEQYF. CDR3 DNA: TGCGCCAGCAGTCACAGCCGGGACAACTACGAGCAGTACTTC.

The rearrangement uses TRBV5-1 and TRBJ1-1; no clear D gene. The CDR3 has 13 residues. The ends were cut back, 2 bases at V and 2 bases at J, with 7 bases in the middle. Per the germline V gene, CDR1 is SGHRS and CDR2 is YFSETQ. The DNA for the CDR3 is TGCGCCAGCAGCTTCAGAACCAACACTGAAGCTTTCTTT. Its protein is CASSFRTNTEAFF. Full variable domain (rest looked up from reference TRBV5-1 and TRBJ1-1): KAGVTQTPRYLIKTRGQQVTLSCSPISGHRSVSWYQQTPGQGLQFLFEYFSETQRNKGNFPGRFSGRQFSNSRSEMNVSTLELGDSALYLCASSFRTNTEAFFGQGTRLTVV.

The chain carries TRBV27 and TRBJ2-3; D remains unclear. V was shortened by 6 bases and J by 4 bases, with 11 bases between the two germline ends. Germline V gene lookup returns CDR1 MNHEY and CDR2 SMNVEV (reference sequence). The CDR3 length is 13 residues. The CDR3 coding sequence is TGTGCCAGCAGATCTAAGGGCCCAGATACGCAGTATTTT. As protein: CASRSKGPDTQYF.

The chain combines TRBV4-3 with TRBJ2-1; either TRBD1 or TRBD2 may supply D (5 bases each). The V gene lost 4 bases and the J gene lost 9 bases, with 13 bases spanning the gap. Germline CDR1 LGHNA, CDR2 YSLEER. This CDR3 has 13 residues. The CDR3 DNA reads TGCGCCAGCAGCCCCGAGGGGAGCGGTGAGCAGTTCTTC. It encodes CASSPEGSGEQFF.

This chain's CDR3 is CASSLSGAPGSYEQYF. The CDR3 DNA reads TGTGCCAGCAGTTTATCCGGGGCCCCCGGCTCCTACGAGCAGTACTTC. This sequence joins TRBV28 and TRBJ2-7, with D perhaps matching TRBD1 or TRBD2 (5 bases each). The germline CDR1 and CDR2 sequences are MDHEN and SYDVKM. The CDR3 loop spans 16 amino acids. V lost 1 base to trimming and J lost 0 bases, with 13 bases between them.

This chain connects TRBV18 to TRBJ2-5; maybe TRBD1 (6 bases). V was pared by 2 bases and J by 5 bases, with 12 bases between. The CDR3 loop spans 14 amino acids. CDR1 KGHSH and CDR2 LQKENI come from the germline V gene. CDR3 sequence (DNA): TGTGCCAGCTCACCAGCCCAGGGGTGGGAGACCCAGTACTTC. Translation gives CASSPAQGWETQYF.

The rearrangement links TRBV28 to TRBJ1-5; TRBD1 matches 9 bases. The length of the CDR3 is 13 residues. The germline V gene encodes CDR1 MDHEN and CDR2 SYDVKM. The trim removed 4 bases at V and 7 bases at J, leaving 2 bases unmatched. CDR3 DNA sequence: TGTGCCAGCAGTTGGGACAGGGCCCAGCCCCAGCATTTT. Protein product: CASSWDRAQPQHF.

The chain joins TRBV5-1 to TRBJ1-4, with a possible D match to TRBD1 (6 bases). The CDR3 consists of 12 residues. Germline-derived CDR1 and CDR2 are SGHRS and YFSETQ. V dropped 4 bases and J dropped 7 bases, with 8 bases sitting between them. DNA of the CDR3: TGCGCCAGCAGCCCCAGGGGTGAAAAACTGTTTTTT. It specifies CASSPRGEKLFF.

The rearrangement joins TRBV28 to TRBJ1-1, with a weak D call TRBD1 (6 bases). Germline V CDR1 and CDR2: MDHEN, SYDVKM. The CDR3 covers 14 residues. V lost 3 bases and J lost 4, with 12 bases in between. CDR3 nucleotides: TGTGCCAGCAGTTTTTCGGGGGCGAGCACTGAAGCTTTCTTT. It codes for CASSFSGASTEAFF.

The chain combines TRBV11-3 with TRBJ1-6; TRBD1 is a possible D gene (5 bases). The CDR3 consists of 16 residues. V was shortened by 5 bases and J by 8 bases, with 19 bases between the two germline ends. Germline-derived CDR1 and CDR2 are SGHNT and YENEEA. The CDR3 bases are TGTGCCAGCAGCATCCTCCCGGGGGAGGCGGATTCACCCCTCCACTTT. It specifies CASSILPGEADSPLHF.

The chain couples TRBV5-1 to TRBJ1-4; the D is unclear. Trimming removed 1 base at V and 3 bases at J, with 7 bases between. This CDR3 is built from 14 residues. The germline CDR1 and CDR2 sequences are SGHRS and YFSETQ. In DNA form, the CDR3 reads TGCGCCAGCAGCTTGTATGGGTCTAATGAAAAACTGTTTTTT. Amino acid sequence: CASSLYGSNEKLFF.

CDR3 nucleotide sequence: TGCGCCAGCAGCCCTTCTGGACAGGGGGACTATGGCTACACCTTC. Encoded protein: CASSPSGQGDYGYTF. The rearrangement uses TRBV5-1 and TRBJ1-2, with TRBD1 matching 10 bases. V was pared by 4 bases and J by 3 bases, with 6 bases of the junction left unmatched. Germline loops: CDR1 SGHRS, CDR2 YFSETQ. This CDR3 has 15 residues. The variable domain in full, completed from reference TRBV5-1 and TRBJ1-2, reads KAGVTQTPRYLIKTRGQQVTLSCSPISGHRSVSWYQQTPGQGLQFLFEYFSETQRNKGNFPGRFSGRQFSNSRSEMNVSTLELGDSALYLCASSPSGQGDYGYTFGSGTRLTVV.

DNA for the CDR3: TGTGCCAGCAGCGTAGGGCTAGCGGGAGCCGGGGAGCAGTTCTTC. Its protein product is CASSVGLAGAGEQFF. V and J are TRBV9 and TRBJ2-1, with 10 bases lining up with TRBD2. The ends lost 0 bases at V and 10 bases at J; junction bases unmatched: 7. The CDR3 runs to 15 residues. Germline V gene sequence: CDR1 SGDLS, CDR2 YYNGEE.

Concerning this clone itself: At the DNA level, this CDR3 is encoded by other sequences in the same sample as well. The rearrangement joins TRBV18 to TRBJ1-1; the D is unclear. This CDR3 is 14 amino acids long. Looked up from germline, CDR1 is KGHSH and CDR2 is LQKENI. The V end was cut by 3 bases, the J end by 4 bases, with 12 bases between. CDR3 sequence reads: CASSPREGGTEAFF. The CDR3 nucleotides are TGTGCCAGCTCACCGCGGGAGGGTGGCACTGAAGCTTTCTTT.

This chain links TRBV19 with TRBJ2-1, with TRBD2 matching over 8 bases. Looked up from germline, CDR1 is LNHDA and CDR2 is SQIVND (reference sequence). J was trimmed by 8 bases and V by 3 bases; bases with no gene match: 12. CDR3 size: 16 residues. The CDR3 bases are TGTGCCAGTAGTATTTGGACTAGCAGCGGGTGGGATGAGCAGTTCTTC. Amino acids: CASSIWTSSGWDEQFF. The variable domain in full, completed from reference TRBV19 and TRBJ2-1, reads DGGITQSPKYLFRKEGQNVTLSCEQNLNHDAMYWYRQDPGQGLRLIYYSQIVNDFQKGDIAEGYSVSREKKESFPLTVTSAQKNPTAFYLCASSIWTSSGWDEQFFGPGTRLTVL.

In its sample, this clone was seen once. The chain recombines TRBV29-1 with TRBJ2-2; TRBD2 is a possible D gene (5 bases). The CDR3 covers 14 residues. The V end was cut by 6 bases, the J end by 2 bases, with 13 bases between. Germline loops: CDR1 SQVTM, CDR2 ANQGSEA. The CDR3 region is CSVRRLGNTGELFF. The DNA for the CDR3 is TGCAGCGTACGGAGGCTCGGAAACACCGGGGAGCTGTTTTTT.

This chain joins TRBV5-5 and TRBJ1-1; D possibly corresponds to TRBD1 (6 bases). The CDR3 runs 15 residues. Trimming removed 5 bases at V and 2 bases at J, with 16 bases between. In germline, CDR1 is SGHKS, CDR2 YYEKEE (reference sequence). CDR3 amino acids: CASRTQTGRNTEAFF. The CDR3 DNA reads as TGTGCCAGCAGGACCCAGACAGGACGCAACACTGAAGCTTTCTTT.

This clone was counted a single time. This chain links TRBV6-1 with TRBJ1-3; D remains ambiguous. V was shortened by 7 bases and J by 0 bases, with 19 bases between the two germline ends. In germline, CDR1 is MNHNS, CDR2 SASEGT. The CDR3 loop spans 17 amino acids. The DNA for the CDR3 is TGTGCCAGCACTGATAATGTTCCGGGGAGCTCTGGAAACACCATATATTTT. Its protein is CASTDNVPGSSGNTIYF.